The 28 T cell receptor beta chains listed next were all sequenced from one sample in a study of CD8 T cells in Susac syndrome (dated by TCRdb to the late 2010s). The library was produced with the immunoSEQ multiplex PCR assay. RNA was extracted with the RNeasy kit and roughly 0.45 to 1 ug was reverse transcribed using random hexamers. TCRdb itself trimmed the public reads at Q25 with fastp, ran MiXCR and retained productive beta chains. All rows with the same CDR3 protein become a single entry with the most common DNA and genes. Present in this sample are a few hundred thousand distinct CDR3 sequences, about 95% of which were seen just once. The top ten hold 0.095% of the sample. Specimen: CD4+ T cells from PBMCs. The receptors were sampled from a human donor with multiple sclerosis.

V is TRBV24-1 and J is TRBJ1-5; no clear D gene. The ends were cut back, 8 bases at V and 3 bases at J, with 10 bases in the middle. This CDR3 comprises 13 residues. Germline CDR1 reads KGHDR; CDR2 reads SFDVKD. CDR3 sequence: CATMRGNNQPQHF. DNA of the CDR3: TGTGCCACCATGAGAGGGAACAATCAGCCCCAGCATTTT.

The chain recombines TRBV12-3 or TRBV12-4 with TRBJ2-3, with 8 bases identical to TRBD1. The trim removed 1 base at V and 3 bases at J, leaving 3 bases unmatched. The CDR3 has 15 residues. The CDR3: CASSLGYRGTDTQYF. DNA of the CDR3: TGTGCCAGCAGTTTAGGGTACAGGGGGACAGATACGCAGTATTTT.

This chain uses TRBV19 with TRBJ2-5; TRBD1 matches 9 bases. This CDR3 spans 15 amino acids. The V and J ends lost 6 bases and 5 bases, in that order; junction bases with no gene match: 10. The germline gives CDR1 LNHDA, CDR2 SQIVND (reference sequence). CDR3 sequence (DNA): TGTGCCAGTAGCCCCCACAGGGGGCAGATGGAGACCCAGTACTTC. Translating gives CASSPHRGQMETQYF.

V gene TRBV7-3 combines with J gene TRBJ2-7, with TRBD1 matching over 7 bases. Germline V gives CDR1 SGHTA, CDR2 FQGTGA. CDR3 length: 14 amino acids. The ends lost 5 bases at V and 2 bases at J; junction bases unmatched: 6. This CDR3 reads CASSNRDRAYEQYF. Written as DNA, the CDR3 is TGTGCCAGCAGCAACCGGGACAGAGCCTACGAGCAGTACTTC.

J is TRBJ2-7 and V is TRBV18; 11 positions agree with TRBD2. Per germline, CDR1 KGHSH and CDR2 LQKENI. The length of the CDR3 is 13 residues. V trimming: 6 bases; J trimming: 3 bases; junction bases outside the gene matches: 1. CDR3 sequence reads: CASSGTSGYEQYF. Here the CDR3 DNA reads TGTGCCAGCTCGGGGACTAGCGGCTACGAGCAGTACTTC.

The chain combines TRBV2 with TRBJ2-2; D might be TRBD2 (6 bases). V lost 5 bases and J lost 5, with 15 bases in between. The germline V gene has CDR1 SNHLY and CDR2 FYNNEI. The CDR3 extends over 15 amino acids. The CDR3 DNA follows: TGTGCCAGCAGTTCACTAGCTTCGCAGACCGGGGAGCTGTTTTTT. This translates into CASSSLASQTGELFF.

The chain carries TRBV6-6 and TRBJ1-2, with 8 bases identical to TRBD1. Trimming removed 4 bases from V and 4 bases from J; junction bases left unmatched: 8. Germline CDR1 is MNHNY and CDR2 is SVGAGI (reference sequence). The CDR3 contains 15 residues. The CDR3 is CASSSRTGMTYGYTF. The CDR3 DNA is TGTGCCAGCAGTTCCCGGACAGGGATGACCTATGGCTACACCTTC.

J is TRBJ2-2 and V is TRBV29-1; 8 bases line up with TRBD1. Germline V gives CDR1 SQVTM, CDR2 ANQGSEA. The length of the CDR3 is 13 residues. Trimming at V came to 6 bases and at J to 5 bases, leaving 5 bases not matched to a gene. The CDR3 bases are TGCAGCGTCGACAGGGGAATTACCGGGGAGCTGTTTTTT. Protein product: CSVDRGITGELFF.

The J gene is TRBJ2-7, the V gene TRBV3-1; D might be TRBD1 or TRBD2, each matching 5 bases. This CDR3 is built from 15 residues. V gave up 5 bases and J gave up 8 bases, with 22 bases separating them. Germline CDR1 is LGHDT and CDR2 is YNNKEL (reference sequence). As DNA, the CDR3 is TGTGCCAGCAGCGTCCAATCCGGGACCCCTGGAAAGCAGTACTTC. This codes for CASSVQSGTPGKQYF.

The chain combines TRBV15 with TRBJ1-3; D is uncertain. With 3 bases removed from V and 3 bases from J, the gap between germline ends came to 12 bases. The CDR3 has 15 amino acids. CDR1 is LNHNV and CDR2 is YYDKDF in the germline V gene (reference sequence). The CDR3, as DNA: TGTGCCACCAGCAGTCCAACCCCGGGTGGAAACACCATATATTTT. It yields the protein CATSSPTPGGNTIYF.

The V and J genes are TRBV5-1 and TRBJ2-7, with D unclear. Trimming removed 0 bases from V and 3 bases from J, with 7 bases in between. This CDR3 region has 13 residues. Germline assignment: CDR1 SGHRS and CDR2 YFSETQ. The CDR3 sequence is CASSLATDYEQYF. CDR3 sequence (DNA): TGCGCCAGCAGCTTGGCCACGGACTACGAGCAGTACTTC.

This chain joins TRBV3-1 and TRBJ2-7; the D gene is possibly TRBD2 (6 bases). The CDR3 runs to 13 residues. Trimming removed 10 bases from V and 6 bases from J, with 19 bases in between. Germline assignment: CDR1 LGHDT and CDR2 YNNKEL (reference sequence). The CDR3 sequence is CATKPTGAGEQYF. The CDR3 bases are TGTGCCACCAAGCCCACGGGAGCGGGCGAGCAGTACTTC.

This chain joins TRBV12-3 or TRBV12-4 and TRBJ1-5; tentatively, D is TRBD1 (6 bases). This CDR3 contains 14 residues. Trimming stripped 3 bases from V and 3 bases from J, with 9 bases between. The chain's CDR3 is CASSLAGVNQPQHF. The CDR3 coding sequence is TGTGCCAGCAGTTTGGCAGGGGTCAATCAGCCCCAGCATTTT.

The chain is built from TRBV27 and TRBJ1-2, with 7 bases matching TRBD1. This CDR3 is built from 16 residues. J was trimmed by 4 bases and V by 0 bases; bases with no gene match: 8. Germline CDR1 is MNHEY and CDR2 is SMNVEV (reference sequence). CDR3 residues: CASSLSPPTGVYGYTF. The CDR3 nucleotides are TGTGCCAGCAGTTTATCGCCCCCCACAGGGGTCTATGGCTACACCTTC.

The V and J genes are TRBV13 and TRBJ2-7; weak D call: TRBD2 (6 bases). V was cut by 5 bases and J by 2 bases, with 13 bases left in between. The germline V gene encodes CDR1 PRHDT and CDR2 FYEKMQ (reference sequence). The CDR3 runs 14 residues. The CDR3 nucleotides read TGTGCCAGCAGCATAAGCGGGCCGCCCTACGAGCAGTACTTC. Translation: CASSISGPPYEQYF.

J is TRBJ1-5 and V is TRBV2; TRBD1 matches at 7 bases. The CDR3 extends over 14 amino acids. Germline values: CDR1 SNHLY, CDR2 FYNNEI. The trim removed 6 bases at V and 0 bases at J, leaving 2 bases unmatched. DNA for the CDR3: TGTGCCAGCAGGGGACAGATTAGCAATCAGCCCCAGCATTTT. Translation: CASRGQISNQPQHF.

This chain uses TRBV6-5 with TRBJ2-7; D remains ambiguous. Germline V lookup: CDR1 MNHEY, CDR2 SVGAGI. The CDR3 length is 13 residues. Trimming removed 0 bases at V and 6 bases at J, with 9 bases between. This chain's CDR3 is CASSYSMVGEQYF. For the CDR3, the DNA is TGTGCCAGCAGTTACTCGATGGTCGGCGAGCAGTACTTC.

J is TRBJ1-1 and V is TRBV5-1; 8 bases fit TRBD1. With V trimmed by 4 bases and J by 1 base, 9 bases remained unmatched. CDR1 is SGHRS, CDR2 YFSETQ, per germline. The CDR3 contains 16 residues. This chain's CDR3 is CASSLDRERRNTEAFF. DNA for the CDR3: TGCGCCAGCAGCCTGGACAGGGAACGGAGGAACACTGAAGCTTTCTTT. Full variable domain (outside the CDR3, taken from reference TRBV5-1 and TRBJ1-1): KAGVTQTPRYLIKTRGQQVTLSCSPISGHRSVSWYQQTPGQGLQFLFEYFSETQRNKGNFPGRFSGRQFSNSRSEMNVSTLELGDSALYLCASSLDRERRNTEAFFGQGTRLTVV.

V and J are TRBV5-4 and TRBJ2-1; D is perhaps TRBD2 (6 bases). V lost 4 bases to trimming and J lost 5 bases, with 13 bases between them. CDR1 is SGHNT, CDR2 YYREEE, per germline (reference sequence). The CDR3 loop spans 14 amino acids. CDR3 sequence (DNA): TGTGCCAGCAGCCCAGCCGGAGGGAACAATGAGCAGTTCTTC. It yields the protein CASSPAGGNNEQFF.

The chain has TRBV18 and TRBJ1-2; possible D gene TRBD1, 6 bases. Germline V gives CDR1 KGHSH, CDR2 LQKENI. This CDR3 is built from 12 residues. V was shortened by 6 bases and J by 3 bases, with 8 bases between the two germline ends. CDR3 residues: CASSGQHYGYTF. CDR3 bases: TGTGCCAGCTCTGGACAGCACTATGGCTACACCTTC.

This clonotype came up once. V gene TRBV7-8 combines with J gene TRBJ2-3; 11 bases agree with TRBD2. Germline V gives CDR1 SGHVS, CDR2 FQNEAQ. Losses at the gene ends were 5 bases for V and 4 bases for J; bases not matched to a gene: 5. This CDR3 comprises 15 residues. CDR3 region: CASSVSGRGADTQYF. The CDR3 DNA sequence: TGTGCCAGCAGCGTTAGCGGGAGGGGGGCAGATACGCAGTATTTT.

This chain joins TRBV25-1 and TRBJ2-7; TRBD2 matches at 8 bases. The CDR3 runs to 13 residues. With V trimmed by 7 bases and J by 5 bases, 7 bases remained unmatched. Per germline, CDR1 MGHDK and CDR2 SYGVNS. The CDR3 here is CASTASGSHEQYF. In DNA, the CDR3 is TGTGCCAGCACGGCTAGCGGGTCCCACGAGCAGTACTTC.

V gene TRBV7-2 combines with J gene TRBJ2-3; no clear D. Germline V gene lookup returns CDR1 SGHTA and CDR2 FQGNSA. This CDR3 comprises 11 residues. Trimming cost V 5 bases and J 5 bases, with 5 bases left between them. The CDR3 DNA reads TGTGCCAGCAGCCCAAAAGATACGCAGTATTTT. Amino acid sequence: CASSPKDTQYF.

CDR3 DNA sequence: TGTGCCAGCAGCTTAGTTGCAGGGGAGAGTACACCCCTCCACTTT. Protein sequence: CASSLVAGESTPLHF. V is TRBV7-2 and J is TRBJ1-6; tentative D call: TRBD1 (6 bases). CDR3 length equals 15 residues. From germline, CDR1 is SGHTA and CDR2 FQGNSA. Deletions cut 1 base from V and 11 bases from J, with 15 bases between.

The chain joins TRBV5-4 to TRBJ1-4; D is possibly TRBD1 (5 bases). V gave up 0 bases and J gave up 4 bases, with 7 bases separating them. CDR1 and CDR2 (germline): SGHNT, YYREEE (reference sequence). The CDR3 has 14 amino acids. CDR3 sequence reads: CASSLGGLNEKLFF. CDR3 DNA sequence: TGTGCCAGCAGCTTGGGGGGCCTTAATGAAAAACTGTTTTTT.

The V call is TRBV11-2, the J call TRBJ2-5; D is unresolved. Germline CDR1 is SGHAT and CDR2 is FQNNGV. Between the trimmed V and J ends, which lost 3 bases and 2 bases, there was a span of 13 bases. The CDR3 spans 15 residues. The DNA of the CDR3 is TGTGCCAGCAGCTTTGGTGAAACGATTCAAGAGACCCAGTACTTC. Translated: CASSFGETIQETQYF.

The rearrangement uses TRBV28 and TRBJ1-1; no clear D. The CDR3 consists of 13 residues. The germline gives CDR1 MDHEN, CDR2 SYDVKM. V lost 4 bases to trimming and J lost 8 bases, with 14 bases between them. The CDR3 loop is CASSYPQIMEAFF. Here the CDR3 DNA reads TGTGCCAGCAGTTATCCACAGATCATGGAAGCTTTCTTT.

The V call is TRBV5-6, the J call TRBJ1-6; 7 positions match TRBD1. The V gene's germline CDR1 is SGHDT and CDR2 YYEEEE. J lost 10 bases, V lost 2 bases, and 3 bases had no gene match. The CDR3 has 13 residues. CDR3 protein: CASSFQQGSPLHF. The CDR3 coding sequence is TGTGCCAGCAGCTTTCAACAGGGGTCACCCCTCCACTTT.